Listed below are T cell receptor beta chains from one sample, sequenced in a study of blood T cell repertoires in COVID-19. Clones were sequenced by immunoSEQ multiplex PCR, and TCRdb holds only the in-frame ones, with some missing. This table holds 350,000 to 550,000 clones, around 91% found once. The sequencing input was PBMCs or T cells enriched from blood (not recorded which). The receptors shown here come from a man aged 25 to 40 who had recovered from COVID-19. Each CDR3 is given with its conserved first and last residue. Clone size is stated in some rows and not others, as once, few, many or a class when expanded.

V: TRBV30
J: TRBJ1-4
size: .
CDR3: CAWSVWRGGNEKLFF

V: TRBV3-1/TRBV3-2
J: TRBJ1-6
size: .
CDR3: CASSQVQDSPLHF

V: TRBV5-4
J: TRBJ1-1
size: .
CDR3: CASSLENSAAEAFF

V: TRBV28
J: TRBJ2-3
size: .
CDR3: CASGGLAGVQDTQYF

V: TRBV5-1
J: TRBJ2-5
size: .
CDR3: CASSTLGQGWETQYF

V: TRBV10-3
J: TRBJ2-5
size: once
CDR3: CAISESKLATETQYF

V: TRBV5-4
J: TRBJ1-2
size: .
CDR3: CASSLDRNYGYTF

V: TRBV29-1
J: TRBJ2-7
size: .
CDR3: CSAGQGLSYEQYF

V: TRBV6-5
J: TRBJ1-2
size: once
CDR3: CASNQGAGYGYTF

V: TRBV19
J: TRBJ1-1
size: .
CDR3: CASSIVSVENTEAFF

V: TRBV27
J: TRBJ1-1
size: .
CDR3: CASSLSGTGGTEAFF

V: TRBV27
J: TRBJ1-5
size: .
CDR3: CASSLSGEGSNQPQHF

V: TRBV27
J: TRBJ2-1
size: .
CDR3: CASSLGTPNPGNEQFF

V: TRBV6-4
J: TRBJ1-1
size: .
CDR3: CASSVSRGSTEAFF

V: TRBV18
J: TRBJ2-5
size: .
CDR3: CASSGLAGGETQYF

V: TRBV5-1
J: TRBJ2-7
size: .
CDR3: CASSFASSYEQYF

V: TRBV11-1
J: TRBJ1-2
size: .
CDR3: CASSLNSADYGYTF

V: TRBV2
J: TRBJ2-5
size: .
CDR3: CASSEALRETQYF

V: TRBV5-1
J: TRBJ2-6
size: .
CDR3: CASSPAQGIVVSGANVLTF

V: TRBV10-1
J: TRBJ2-7
size: once
CDR3: CASSTGTGAYEQYF

V: TRBV5-1
J: TRBJ1-1
size: .
CDR3: CASSSQGLPNTEAFF

V: TRBV5-4
J: TRBJ1-1
size: .
CDR3: CASSSNRDSSEAFF

V: TRBV18
J: TRBJ1-1
size: .
CDR3: CASLRGQNTEAFF

V: TRBV7-2
J: TRBJ2-3
size: .
CDR3: CASSSGHSTDTQYF

V: TRBV28
J: TRBJ1-6
size: .
CDR3: CASSPTSRTSPLHF

V: TRBV19
J: TRBJ2-4
size: .
CDR3: CASSIGGSAKNIQYF

V: TRBV9
J: TRBJ2-7
size: .
CDR3: CASSVDGLANEQYF

V: TRBV4-1
J: TRBJ2-1
size: .
CDR3: CASSQEAGTGFYNEQFF

V: TRBV9
J: TRBJ1-2
size: .
CDR3: CASSVGRHDGYTF

V: TRBV19
J: TRBJ2-7
size: .
CDR3: CASSNYVSYEQYF

V: TRBV21-1
J: TRBJ2-7
size: .
CDR3: CASSKATVTFGGDCYEQYF

V: TRBV5-1
J: TRBJ2-3
size: .
CDR3: CASGITTDTQYF

V: TRBV5-1
J: TRBJ2-7
size: .
CDR3: CASSPPTGNYEQYF

V: TRBV9
J: TRBJ2-5
size: .
CDR3: CASSPYPGAGKTQYF

V: TRBV5-1
J: TRBJ2-1
size: .
CDR3: CASSYVGGSGRENEQFF

V: TRBV27
J: TRBJ1-1
size: .
CDR3: CASSLTGSEAFF

V: TRBV7-8
J: TRBJ1-1
size: .
CDR3: CASTIQEGVEAFF

V: TRBV19
J: TRBJ2-7
size: .
CDR3: CASSIRASGTLFSYEQYF

V: TRBV5-6
J: TRBJ2-2
size: once
CDR3: CASSLDSTGELFF

V: TRBV7-2
J: TRBJ2-7
size: .
CDR3: CASSSIGLAGSEQYF

V: TRBV9
J: TRBJ2-1
size: .
CDR3: CASSATLDSPRGNEQFF

V: TRBV30
J: TRBJ1-2
size: .
CDR3: CAWTGMANYGYTF

V: TRBV29-1
J: TRBJ2-3
size: .
CDR3: CSVGIGRGDTQYF

V: TRBV4-1
J: TRBJ2-7
size: .
CDR3: CASSQEDRRTYEQYF

V: TRBV19
J: TRBJ1-2
size: .
CDR3: CASSMGSPGSSNYGYTF

V: TRBV6-5
J: TRBJ2-7
size: .
CDR3: CASSSRASGSYEQYF

V: TRBV20-1
J: TRBJ1-1
size: .
CDR3: CSATDTEAFF

V: TRBV28
J: TRBJ1-2
size: .
CDR3: CASSSAAGTAYGYTF

V: TRBV29-1
J: TRBJ1-1
size: .
CDR3: CSTRQTMNTEAFF

V: TRBV2
J: TRBJ2-2
size: once
CDR3: CASSEIVSTGELFF

V: TRBV30
J: TRBJ1-2
size: .
CDR3: CAWRIPNSFYGYTF

V: TRBV29-1
J: TRBJ2-7
size: .
CDR3: CSVRTGNSYEQYF

V: TRBV5-4
J: TRBJ1-6
size: .
CDR3: CASSWGQYNSPLHF

V: TRBV2
J: TRBJ2-7
size: .
CDR3: CASSELGQGRGDERYF

V: TRBV28
J: TRBJ1-3
size: .
CDR3: CASSFSALGTLDF

V: TRBV30
J: TRBJ2-7
size: .
CDR3: CAWSPGPGQVYEQYF

V: TRBV7-2
J: TRBJ1-4
size: .
CDR3: CASSLIRGFNEKLFF

V: TRBV9
J: TRBJ1-3
size: .
CDR3: CASSVEDLAGSDTIYF

V: TRBV6-5
J: TRBJ2-1
size: .
CDR3: CASIPGGYNEQFF

V: TRBV10-2
J: TRBJ1-4
size: .
CDR3: CASSRTGLREKLFF